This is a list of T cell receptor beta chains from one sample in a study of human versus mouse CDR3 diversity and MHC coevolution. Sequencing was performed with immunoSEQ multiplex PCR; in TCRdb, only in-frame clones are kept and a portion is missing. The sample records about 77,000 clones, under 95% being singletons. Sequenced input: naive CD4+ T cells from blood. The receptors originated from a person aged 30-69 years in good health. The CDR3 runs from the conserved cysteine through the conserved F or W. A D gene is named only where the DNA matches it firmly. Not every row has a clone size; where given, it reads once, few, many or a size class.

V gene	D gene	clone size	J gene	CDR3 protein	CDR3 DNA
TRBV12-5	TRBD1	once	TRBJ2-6	CASGLWGQGTVGANVLTF	TGTGCTAGTGGTTTGTGGGGACAGGGGACGGTAGGGGCCAACGTCCTGACTTTC
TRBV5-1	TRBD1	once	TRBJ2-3	CASSSSGTGKDTQYF	TGCGCCAGCAGCAGCTCCGGGACAGGGAAAGATACGCAGTATTTT
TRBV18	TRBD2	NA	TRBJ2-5	CASSPQASGRETQYF	TGTGCCAGCTCACCACAGGCTAGCGGGAGGGAGACCCAGTACTTC
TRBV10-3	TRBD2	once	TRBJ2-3	CAISPTSRDTQYF	TGTGCCATTTCTCCGACTAGCAGGGATACGCAGTATTTT
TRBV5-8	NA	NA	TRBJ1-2	CASSPGQGNYGYTF	TGTGCCAGCAGCCCCGGGCAGGGTAACTATGGCTACACCTTC
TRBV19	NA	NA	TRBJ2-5	CASSIIGGLETQYF	TGTGCCAGTAGTATTATCGGGGGTTTGGAGACCCAGTACTTC
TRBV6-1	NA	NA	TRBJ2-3	CASRVWVGDTDTQYF	TGTGCCAGCAGGGTTTGGGTCGGAGACACAGATACGCAGTATTTT
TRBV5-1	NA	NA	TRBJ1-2	CASSNSGDYGYTF	TGCGCCAGCAGCAACTCAGGGGACTATGGCTACACCTTC
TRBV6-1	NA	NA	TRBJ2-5	CASSDAALSTETQYF	TGTGCCAGCAGTGATGCGGCTTTGAGTACGGAGACCCAGTACTTC
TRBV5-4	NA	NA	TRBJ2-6	CASSLDPGGSSGANVLTF	TGTGCCAGCAGCTTGGATCCAGGGGGGAGCTCTGGGGCCAACGTCCTGACTTTC
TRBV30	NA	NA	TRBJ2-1	CAWIGGPGSAYNEQFF	TGTGCCTGGATTGGAGGACCGGGGAGCGCCTACAATGAGCAGTTCTTC
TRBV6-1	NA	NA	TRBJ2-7	CASSALDSSYEQYF	TGTGCCAGCAGTGCGCTGGACAGCTCCTACGAGCAGTACTTC
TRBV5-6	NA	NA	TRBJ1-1	CASSLGGADTEAFF	TGTGCCAGCAGCTTGGGGGGCGCGGACACTGAAGCTTTCTTT
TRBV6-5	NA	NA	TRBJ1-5	CASRRRGNSNQPQHF	TGTGCCAGCAGACGACGGGGAAATAGCAATCAGCCCCAGCATTTT
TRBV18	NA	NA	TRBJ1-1	CASSLRAFGDTEAFF	TGTGCCAGCTCACTCAGGGCGTTTGGGGACACTGAAGCTTTCTTT
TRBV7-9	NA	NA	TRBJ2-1	CASLIWGPLMVDEQFF	TGTGCCAGCTTGATTTGGGGCCCACTAATGGTAGATGAGCAGTTCTTC
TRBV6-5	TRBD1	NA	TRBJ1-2	CAIWDRKNYGYTF	TGTGCCATTTGGGACAGGAAAAACTATGGCTACACCTTC
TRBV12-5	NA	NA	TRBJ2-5	CASNLGGTGRQETQYF	TGTGCTAGTAACTTAGGGGGTACAGGGAGACAAGAGACCCAGTACTTC
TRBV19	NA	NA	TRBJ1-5	CASKGKGTTNQPQHF	TGTGCCAGTAAAGGAAAGGGGACTACCAATCAGCCCCAGCATTTT
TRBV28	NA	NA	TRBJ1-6	CASRTGDRNNSPLHF	TGTGCCAGCAGGACCGGAGACAGGAATAATTCACCCCTCCACTTT
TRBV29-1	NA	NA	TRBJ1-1	CSVARVMNTEAFF	TGCAGCGTTGCCCGGGTTATGAACACTGAAGCTTTCTTT
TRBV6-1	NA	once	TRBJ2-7	CASSEPGNSYEQYF	TGTGCCAGCAGTGAGCCAGGGAACTCCTACGAGCAGTACTTC
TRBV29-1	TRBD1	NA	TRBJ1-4	CSVGTGGNEKLFF	TGCAGCGTTGGGACAGGGGGTAATGAAAAACTGTTTTTT
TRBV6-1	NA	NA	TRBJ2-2	CASSEQVDTGELFF	TGTGCCAGCAGTGAACAGGTTGACACCGGGGAGCTGTTTTTT
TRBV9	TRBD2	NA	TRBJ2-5	CASSVATSGWETQYF	TGTGCCAGCAGCGTAGCAACTAGCGGTTGGGAGACCCAGTACTTC
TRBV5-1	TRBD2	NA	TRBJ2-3	CASSEAGTTDTQYF	TGCGCCAGCAGCGAAGCCGGGACTACGGATACGCAGTATTTT
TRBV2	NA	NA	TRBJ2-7	CASSVRGQHYEQYF	TGTGCCAGCAGTGTGCGGGGGCAACACTACGAGCAGTACTTC
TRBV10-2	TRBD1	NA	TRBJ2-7	CASRGTEIGEQYF	TGCGCCAGCAGGGGGACAGAGATCGGCGAGCAGTACTTC
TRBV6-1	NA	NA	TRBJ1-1	CASNREMNTEAFF	TGTGCCAGCAATAGGGAGATGAACACTGAAGCTTTCTTT